The 4 T cell receptor beta chains below all came from one sample that was sequenced in a study of T-cell reconstitution after alpha-beta-depleted transplantation in children. TCRbeta library preparation incorporated unique molecular identifiers. TCRdb fed the PCR reads into MiXCR, producing one record per CDR3 protein. The sample records hundreds of thousands of distinct CDR3 sequences, about 12% being singletons. Sample: PBMCs, taken before TCRalphabeta/CD19-depleted stem cell transplant. The source is a girl aged 2-15 years with congenital amegakaryocytic thrombocytopenia, due to receive a stem cell transplant.

This clonotype came up a few times. The junction shows a germline mismatch at one end, possibly a read error. V is TRBV28 and J is TRBJ2-7; 8 bases are shared with TRBD1. The CDR3 length is 16 residues. Looked up from germline, CDR1 is MDHEN and CDR2 is SYDVKM. The CDR3 DNA reads TGTGCCAGAAGTTTCAACAGGGGGGACCGCTCCTACGAGCAGTACTTC. This translates into CARSFNRGDRSYEQYF.

This chain connects TRBV28 to TRBJ2-1; D gene unclear. The CDR3 loop spans 16 amino acids. Trimming shortened V by 10 bases and J by 5 bases, and 24 bases separated the two germline ends. Per germline, CDR1 MDHEN and CDR2 SYDVKM. CDR3 in amino acids: CAMGLGLLCGHNEQFF. The CDR3 nucleotides are TGTGCCATGGGCCTCGGGCTCCTCTGTGGGCACAATGAGCAGTTCTTC.

This clonotype has a handful of counts. The J gene is TRBJ2-1, the V gene TRBV7-8; 11 positions match TRBD2. Trimming cost V 5 bases and J 3 bases; bases outside gene matches: 9. The V gene's germline CDR1 is SGHVS and CDR2 FQNEAQ. The CDR3 is made up of 17 amino acids. The CDR3 spells CASSPGLAGYVYNEQFF. CDR3 coding DNA: TGTGCCAGCAGCCCCGGACTAGCGGGTTATGTCTACAATGAGCAGTTCTTC.

In its sample, this clonotype was seen many times. The chain is built from TRBV29-1 and TRBJ2-3; 7 nucleotides align to TRBD2. Germline assignment: CDR1 SQVTM and CDR2 ANQGSEA. The ends lost 4 bases at V and 4 bases at J; junction bases unmatched: 8. The CDR3 consists of 14 residues. The chain's CDR3 is CSVVGGRKADTQYF. The CDR3 DNA sequence: TGCAGCGTTGTTGGCGGGAGAAAGGCAGATACGCAGTATTTT.